The 28 T cell receptor beta chains listed next were all sequenced from one sample in a study of graft-versus-host responses after intestinal transplantation. Only in-frame clones appear in the TCRdb table, and some are missing; sequencing was by immunoSEQ multiplex PCR. The sample yields almost 20,000 clones, roughly 86% seen once. Sequenced material: PBMCs, taken about 240 days after intestinal transplant. These receptors came from a human patient who received an intestinal transplant, so some T cells may come from the graft donor.

The V call is TRBV11-3, the J call TRBJ2-7; a possible D gene is TRBD2 (6 bases). CDR1 SGHNT and CDR2 YENEEA come from the germline V gene. The CDR3 runs 14 residues. Trimming removed 5 bases from V and 2 bases from J, with 13 bases in between. CDR3 sequence: CASSPGLGTYEQYF. The CDR3 DNA sequence: TGTGCCAGCAGCCCGGGACTGGGAACCTACGAGCAGTACTTC.

The chain joins TRBV4-1 to TRBJ2-3, with D possibly being TRBD1 or TRBD2 (6 bases each). Trimming removed 2 bases from V and 6 bases from J, with 15 bases in between. This CDR3 has 15 amino acids. Per germline, CDR1 MGHRA and CDR2 YSYEKL. CDR3 in amino acids: CASSQMTGRGDTQYF. DNA for the CDR3: TGCGCCAGCAGCCAAATGACAGGCCGGGGGGATACGCAGTATTTT.

The chain couples TRBV4-1 to TRBJ2-4; the D gene is possibly TRBD2 (5 bases). Looked up from germline, CDR1 is MGHRA and CDR2 is YSYEKL. The V gene lost 1 base and the J gene lost 6 bases, with 10 bases spanning the gap. CDR3 size: 14 residues. The CDR3 nucleotides read TGCGCCAGCAGCCAAGTCGAAGGACTAAACATTCAGTACTTC. This translates into CASSQVEGLNIQYF.

The chain employs TRBV21-1 and TRBJ2-3; the table's D call of TRBD2 was not tested on the DNA. TRBV21-1 is designated a pseudogene. This CDR3 has 14 amino acids. CDR3 DNA sequence: TGTGCCAGCGGACGAACGGGGGGGCCCGATACGCAGTATTTT. Translation gives CASGRTGGPDTQYF.

In the case of this clone: The identical CDR3 is also encoded by other nucleotide sequences in the sample. V and J are TRBV2 and TRBJ2-1; 8 positions match TRBD1. Per the germline V gene, CDR1 is SNHLY and CDR2 is FYNNEI. V was pared by 6 bases and J by 7 bases, with 8 bases of the junction left unmatched. The CDR3 contains 14 residues. CDR3 nucleotide sequence: TGTGCCAGCAGCTGGGGGACAGGAGATAATGAGCAGTTCTTC. Its translation: CASSWGTGDNEQFF.

This chain connects TRBV11-3 to TRBJ1-3; D not certain. Germline V lookup: CDR1 SGHNT, CDR2 YENEEA. This CDR3 spans 15 amino acids. Trimming took 3 bases from V and 0 from J, leaving 9 bases between them. CDR3 DNA: TGTGCCAGCAGCTTGGATAAGAGCTCTGGAAACACCATATATTTT. Residues: CASSLDKSSGNTIYF.

The CDR3 DNA follows: TGTGCCAGCGGATTAACGGGTGGTACTGAAGCTTTCTTT. As protein: CASGLTGGTEAFF. The V call is TRBV27, the J call TRBJ1-1; D is uncertain. Germline-derived CDR1 and CDR2 are MNHEY and SMNVEV (reference sequence). The V end was cut by 8 bases, the J end by 5 bases, with 15 bases between. The CDR3 consists of 13 residues.

The gene calls are TRBV5-1 and TRBJ2-5; possibly TRBD1 or TRBD2 for D (5 bases each). Trimming took off 4 bases at V and 5 bases at J, with 30 bases between the two ends. Germline-derived CDR1 and CDR2 are SGHRS and YFSETQ. The CDR3 is made up of 19 amino acids. This CDR3 reads CASSHLSNPGRLASETQYF. The CDR3, as DNA: TGCGCCAGCAGCCATCTATCCAACCCGGGGCGTTTAGCGAGCGAGACCCAGTACTTC.

The chain combines TRBV7-9 with TRBJ2-5, with D perhaps TRBD2 (6 bases). V shed 4 bases and J shed 1 base, with 13 bases lying between them. This CDR3 has 15 amino acids. Per germline, CDR1 SEHNR and CDR2 FQNEAQ (reference sequence). CDR3 nucleotides: TGTGCCAGCAGCTCTACTAGCCCGGCCCAAGAGACCCAGTACTTC. As protein: CASSSTSPAQETQYF.

Regarding this clone: Other DNA sequences of this sample code for an identical CDR3. This chain links TRBV27 with TRBJ1-5; D not certain. The V gene lost 11 bases and the J gene lost 3 bases, with 11 bases spanning the gap. Looked up from germline, CDR1 is MNHEY and CDR2 is SMNVEV (reference sequence). This CDR3 has 12 amino acids. The CDR3 nucleotides are TGTGCCTTCCGACGATCCAATCAGCCCCAGCATTTT. Its protein is CAFRRSNQPQHF.

J is TRBJ1-2 and V is TRBV6-5, with 9 nucleotides matching TRBD1. The CDR3 has 12 amino acids. After removal of 5 bases from V and 8 bases from J, the junction contained 3 bases not matched to a gene. In germline, CDR1 is MNHEY, CDR2 SVGAGI. Written as DNA, the CDR3 is TGTGCCAGCAGTCTACAGGGGGCAGGCTACACCTTC. Amino acids: CASSLQGAGYTF.

This clone was found once. The chain couples TRBV5-1 to TRBJ2-2, with TRBD1 matching 7 bases. The germline V gene has CDR1 SGHRS and CDR2 YFSETQ. This CDR3 spans 14 amino acids. Trimming took 1 base from V and 7 from J; bases not matched to a gene: 4. CDR3 nucleotide sequence: TGCGCCAGCAGCTTGCAACAGGGGATCGGGGAGCTGTTTTTT. Translated: CASSLQQGIGELFF. The full variable domain, completed using reference TRBV5-1 and TRBJ2-2, is KAGVTQTPRYLIKTRGQQVTLSCSPISGHRSVSWYQQTPGQGLQFLFEYFSETQRNKGNFPGRFSGRQFSNSRSEMNVSTLELGDSALYLCASSLQQGIGELFFGEGSRLTVL.

The chain couples TRBV5-4 to TRBJ2-7; D not certain. Germline values: CDR1 SGHNT, CDR2 YYREEE (reference sequence). V gave up 2 bases and J gave up 5 bases, with 11 bases separating them. The CDR3 spans 13 residues. CDR3 amino acids: CASSFPPLNEQYF. The DNA of the CDR3 is TGTGCCAGCAGCTTCCCACCCTTAAACGAGCAGTACTTC.

The CDR3 region is CAWIGGGYGYTF. DNA for the CDR3: TGTGCCTGGATAGGAGGGGGCTATGGCTACACCTTC. The rearrangement joins TRBV30 to TRBJ1-2; weak D call: TRBD1 (6 bases). Trimming pared 4 bases from V and 4 bases from J, leaving 10 bases between. There are 12 residues in the CDR3. CDR1 is GTSNPN and CDR2 is SVGIG in the germline V gene (reference sequence).

The V call is TRBV5-1, the J call TRBJ2-2; D is undetermined. V dropped 5 bases and J dropped 0 bases, with 11 bases sitting between them. CDR1 is SGHRS and CDR2 is YFSETQ in the germline V gene. This CDR3 has 15 amino acids. In nucleotides, the CDR3 is TGCGCCAGCAGTTTTTTTGGTCCGAACACCGGGGAGCTGTTTTTT. Its protein is CASSFFGPNTGELFF.

The chain carries TRBV5-7 and TRBJ1-4, with a possible D match to TRBD1 (5 bases). TRBV5-7 is given ORF status, its function remaining uncertain. The CDR3 has 16 amino acids. V lost 7 bases and J 4 bases, leaving 20 bases between the germline ends. This CDR3 reads CASFPWFQGGNEKLFF. For the CDR3, the DNA is TGTGCCAGCTTTCCGTGGTTCCAGGGAGGTAATGAAAAACTGTTTTTT.

The chain is built from TRBV6-9 and TRBJ2-7; D is perhaps TRBD1 (6 bases). CDR1 is MNHGY and CDR2 is SVAAGI in the germline V gene. Trimming took 6 bases from V and 2 from J, leaving 8 bases between them. The CDR3 is 12 residues long. For the CDR3, the DNA is TGTGCCAGCAGGGCAGGGGCCTACGAGCAGTACTTC. Translation gives CASRAGAYEQYF.

V is TRBV7-9 and J is TRBJ2-1; no reliable D call. Looked up from germline, CDR1 is SEHNR and CDR2 is FQNEAQ (reference sequence). The CDR3 runs 14 residues. The V end lost 1 base, the J end lost 9 bases, and 13 bases lay between the germline ends. CDR3 region: CASSLGAAPGEQFF. The CDR3, as DNA: TGTGCCAGCAGCTTAGGGGCAGCCCCGGGTGAGCAGTTCTTC. The full variable domain, in which reference TRBV7-9 and TRBJ2-1 provide the parts outside the CDR3, is DTGVSQNPRHKITKRGQNVTFRCDPISEHNRLYWYRQTLGQGPEFLTYFQNEAQLEKSRLLSDRFSAERPKGSFSTLEIQRTEQGDSAMYLCASSLGAAPGEQFFGPGTRLTVL.

The J gene is TRBJ2-3, the V gene TRBV9; perhaps TRBD2 as D (6 bases). Trimming took 0 bases from V and 5 from J, leaving 10 bases between them. Germline-derived CDR1 and CDR2 are SGDLS and YYNGEE. The CDR3 runs to 14 residues. The CDR3 protein is CASSVATGGDTQYF. DNA of the CDR3: TGTGCCAGCAGCGTAGCTACCGGGGGAGATACGCAGTATTTT.

Only one count was recorded for this clone. The chain combines TRBV30 with TRBJ2-3; D remains ambiguous. The CDR3 extends over 16 amino acids. Germline CDR1 GTSNPN, CDR2 SVGIG (reference sequence). Trimming left V 0 bases short and J 0 bases short, with 13 bases between. The CDR3 is CAWSVLPYSSTDTQYF. CDR3 in DNA: TGTGCCTGGAGTGTACTCCCCTACTCTAGCACAGATACGCAGTATTTT.

The chain couples TRBV9 to TRBJ1-6; 7 bases agree with TRBD1. The CDR3 contains 12 residues. From germline, CDR1 is SGDLS and CDR2 YYNGEE. Germline trimming cut 2 bases from V and 12 bases from J; bases unmatched to any gene: 2. CDR3 nucleotide sequence: TGTGCCAGCAGCGTCGACAGGGAACCCCTCCACTTT. This codes for CASSVDREPLHF.

This chain links TRBV11-3 with TRBJ1-1; D is ambiguous. V gave up 5 bases and J gave up 4 bases, with 11 bases separating them. Looked up from germline, CDR1 is SGHNT and CDR2 is YENEEA. This CDR3 is 13 amino acids long. For the CDR3, the DNA is TGTGCCAGCAGCCCCGACGTAGCCACTGAAGCTTTCTTT. Its translation: CASSPDVATEAFF.

V is TRBV14 and J is TRBJ2-3, with 9 bases that match TRBD2. V lost 2 bases, J lost 11 bases, and 14 bases stayed unmatched. Germline assignment: CDR1 SGHDN and CDR2 FVKESK. CDR3 size: 16 residues. The CDR3 spells CASSQSTGTSTNGQYF. CDR3 bases: TGTGCCAGCAGCCAATCGACCGGGACTAGCACCAACGGGCAGTATTTT.

The chain employs TRBV2 and TRBJ1-1, with 7 bases fitting TRBD1. V gave up 7 bases and J gave up 4 bases; unmatched junction bases: 9. This CDR3 is 14 amino acids long. CDR1 and CDR2 from the germline V gene are SNHLY and FYNNEI. This CDR3 reads CASKGKQGSTEAFF. The CDR3, as DNA: TGTGCCAGCAAGGGGAAACAGGGGAGCACTGAAGCTTTCTTT. Based on the CDR3 plus reference TRBV2 and TRBJ1-1, the full variable domain is EPEVTQTPSHQVTQMGQEVILRCVPISNHLYFYWYRQILGQKVEFLVSFYNNEISEKSEIFDDQFSVERPDGSNFTLKIRSTKLEDSAMYFCASKGKQGSTEAFFGQGTRLTVV.

The V and J genes are TRBV5-1 and TRBJ2-1, with a tentative D call TRBD2 (5 bases). Between the trimmed V and J ends, which lost 3 bases and 0 bases, there was a span of 19 bases. Germline assignment: CDR1 SGHRS and CDR2 YFSETQ. The CDR3 loop spans 18 amino acids. The CDR3: CASSSLPVTRSSYNEQFF. The DNA for the CDR3 is TGCGCCAGCAGCTCCCTGCCCGTAACTAGGAGCTCCTACAATGAGCAGTTCTTC.

J is TRBJ1-1 and V is TRBV21-1; TRBD1, the D gene given by the table, was not confirmed from the DNA. TRBV21-1 is a listed pseudogene. There are 15 residues in the CDR3. CDR3 sequence: CASSKGRGPNTEAFF. The DNA for the CDR3 is TGTGCCAGCAGCAAAGGTAGGGGCCCGAACACTGAAGCTTTCTTT.

This clone was seen just once. The chain combines TRBV4-1 with TRBJ2-7, with D tentatively TRBD1 (6 bases). Trimming cost V 1 base and J 4 bases, with 11 bases left between them. The CDR3 runs to 14 residues. From germline, CDR1 is MGHRA and CDR2 YSYEKL. CDR3 bases: TGCGCCAGCAGCCAAGGGAGGACAGTATACGAGCAGTACTTC. Translating it yields CASSQGRTVYEQYF.

The rearrangement links TRBV27 to TRBJ2-2, with D perhaps TRBD1 (5 bases). Germline V CDR1 and CDR2: MNHEY, SMNVEV (reference sequence). V lost 5 bases, J lost 1 base, and 8 bases lay in between. The CDR3 contains 14 residues. The CDR3 region is CASSLDKNTGELFF. DNA of the CDR3: TGTGCCAGCAGTCTGGACAAGAACACCGGGGAGCTGTTTTTT.